The T cell receptor (beta chain) described here comes from a study of blood T cell repertoires in COVID-19. Study overall: Italy, Spain and the United States were the sources of the convalescent and acute COVID-19 samples. PBMCs, B-cell-depleted T cells, or T cells provided the cDNA or gDNA that made up the material.

As processed by the authors: Cell counts per sample came from amplifying reference gene primers. Some clones are missing from TCRdb's copy, which holds only in-frame ones; the method was immunoSEQ multiplex PCR. The DNA gave D and trimming, while V, J and clone size come from that table. This sample has approximately 150,000 clones; more than 60% occur once, and the top ten carry 16%. The CDR3 consists of 15 residues. Trimming cost V 6 bases and J 9 bases; bases outside gene matches: 11. Looked up from germline, CDR1 is MRHNA and CDR2 is SNTAGT. The chain is built from TRBV6-4 and TRBJ2-1; 10 bases are a match to TRBD2. The sequence came from a man aged 50-59 years with acute or convalescent COVID-19. Sequenced material: peripheral blood. CDR3 region: CASSMLGSGGSEQFF. The CDR3 nucleotides are TGTGCCAGCAGCATGCTTGGTAGCGGGGGGTCTGAGCAGTTCTTC.